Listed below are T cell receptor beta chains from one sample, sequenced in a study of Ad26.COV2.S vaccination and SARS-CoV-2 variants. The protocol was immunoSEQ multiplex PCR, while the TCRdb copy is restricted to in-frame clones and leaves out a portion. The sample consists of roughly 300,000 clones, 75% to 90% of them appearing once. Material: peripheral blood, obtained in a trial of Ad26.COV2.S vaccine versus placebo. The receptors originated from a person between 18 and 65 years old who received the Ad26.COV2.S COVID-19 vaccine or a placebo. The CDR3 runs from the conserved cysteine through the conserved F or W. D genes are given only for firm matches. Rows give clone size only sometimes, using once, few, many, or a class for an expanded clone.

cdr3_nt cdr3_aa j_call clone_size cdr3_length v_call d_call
TGTGCCAGCAGTTACTCGAGTAAGGCCAATCAGCCCCAGCATTTT CASSYSSKANQPQHF TRBJ1-5 few 15 TRBV6-2/TRBV6-3 .
TGTGCCAGCAGTGTTTCCCGGAGCTCCTACGAGCAGTACTTC CASSVSRSSYEQYF TRBJ2-7 once 14 TRBV2 .
TGTGCCTGGACGAGCGGGAGCTCCTACGAGCAGTACTTC CAWTSGSSYEQYF TRBJ2-7 . 13 TRBV30 TRBD2
TGTGCCAGCAGTTTCTCCCGGTCCATGAACACTGAAGCTTTCTTT CASSFSRSMNTEAFF TRBJ1-1 . 15 TRBV27 .
TGTGCCAGCAGTCTCCGGTCAGGGAACACCGGGGAGCTGTTTTTT CASSLRSGNTGELFF TRBJ2-2 . 15 TRBV28 .
TGCGCCAGCAGCTTGGGTGGGGACTTCTACAATGAGCAGTTCTTC CASSLGGDFYNEQFF TRBJ2-1 . 15 TRBV5-1 .
TGTGCCAGCAGTAGCAGGGGGCGATATGGCTACACCTTC CASSSRGRYGYTF TRBJ1-2 . 13 TRBV7-2 TRBD1
TGTGCCATCAGCGTGACAGGGGGCGGCCTGGGGCAGTACTTC CAISVTGGGLGQYF TRBJ2-7 few 14 TRBV10-3 TRBD1
TGTGCCAGCAGCCCAGGGACCTTTGGAAACACCATATATTTT CASSPGTFGNTIYF TRBJ1-3 . 14 TRBV11-2 .
TGTGCCAGCAGCTCGGACAGGGGGAACACTGAAGCTTTCTTT CASSSDRGNTEAFF TRBJ1-1 . 14 TRBV5-4 TRBD1
TGCGCCAGCAGTGGACACAGGGGCACCGGGGAGCTGTTTTTT CASSGHRGTGELFF TRBJ2-2 once 14 TRBV10-1 TRBD1
TGCGCCAGCAGCTTACAACCGGACGGGAATTCACCCCTCCACTTT CASSLQPDGNSPLHF TRBJ1-6 . 15 TRBV5-1 .
TGTGCCAGCAGGTCCAGGAGCCTCAATCAGCCCCAGCATTTT CASRSRSLNQPQHF TRBJ1-5 . 14 TRBV27 .
TGTGCCAGCTCACCACGGGCGGACAGGGGGCTGGAGACCCAGTACTTC CASSPRADRGLETQYF TRBJ2-5 . 16 TRBV18 TRBD1
TGTGCCAGCAGTTTAGGAGGGGCCGAGCAGTACTTC CASSLGGAEQYF TRBJ2-7 . 12 TRBV12-3/TRBV12-4 .
TGCGCCAGCAGCCAAACCCGGGACACGGGCTTCTTGGAGGCCAACGTCCTGACTTTC CASSQTRDTGFLEANVLTF TRBJ2-6 . 19 TRBV4-1 .
TGTGCCAGCAGTCGGGACTCTAGCTACGAGCAGTACTTC CASSRDSSYEQYF TRBJ2-7 . 13 TRBV27 .
TGTGCCAGCAGTAACAGGACTAGACGGCAGCCCCAGCATTTT CASSNRTRRQPQHF TRBJ1-5 . 14 TRBV6-2/TRBV6-3 .
TGTGCCAGCAGCCATGGTCGGCTCCAAGAGACCCAGTACTTC CASSHGRLQETQYF TRBJ2-5 . 14 TRBV3-1/TRBV3-2 .
TGCGCCAGCAGCCAAGATGGGTCAGGGGCCGGGGAGCTGTTTTTT CASSQDGSGAGELFF TRBJ2-2 . 15 TRBV4-3 .
TGTGCCAGTAGTATAGCGTCCGCCCAATCTAACTATGGCTACACCTTC CASSIASAQSNYGYTF TRBJ1-2 . 16 TRBV19 .
TGTGCCAGCAGCCCCGGGAGGCAGGGGACCCAGTACTTC CASSPGRQGTQYF TRBJ2-5 . 13 TRBV7-7 TRBD2
TGTGCCAGCAGTCCGGGCCCAGGGACGTATCAGCCCCAGCATTTT CASSPGPGTYQPQHF TRBJ1-5 . 15 TRBV27 .
TGTGCCAGCAGCACATGGACACCCGCCTACGAGCAGTACTTC CASSTWTPAYEQYF TRBJ2-7 . 14 TRBV21-1 .
TGTGCCACGGGATCCTACAATGAGCAGTTCTTC CATGSYNEQFF TRBJ2-1 . 11 TRBV5-6 .
TGTGCCAGCAGCTTAGTCCACTCAGGGGGCGGCGAGACCCAGTACTTC CASSLVHSGGGETQYF TRBJ2-5 . 16 TRBV7-2 TRBD1
TGTGCCAGCAGCCTCTCGGGACAGTTCTCTGGAAACACCATATATTTT CASSLSGQFSGNTIYF TRBJ1-3 . 16 TRBV28 TRBD1
TGTGCCTGGAGTCCAGCCAGCTCCTATAATTCACCCCTCCACTTT CAWSPASSYNSPLHF TRBJ1-6 . 15 TRBV30 .
TGTGCCAGCAGTTGGGGACAGGTCTCTGGGGCCAACGTCCTGACTTTC CASSWGQVSGANVLTF TRBJ2-6 . 16 TRBV27 TRBD1
TGTGCCAGTAATGCTTGGACAGGAGATAACACTGAAGCTTTCTTT CASNAWTGDNTEAFF TRBJ1-1 . 15 TRBV19 TRBD1
TGTGCCAGCAGTGACGTATGGGGGAACTATGGCTACACCTTC CASSDVWGNYGYTF TRBJ1-2 . 14 TRBV6-1 .
TGTGCCTGGGGAAGGACAGGATCCTTCAATCAGCCCCAGCATTTT CAWGRTGSFNQPQHF TRBJ1-5 . 15 TRBV30 TRBD1
TGTGCCAGCAGTCTTATGGTCGGCGAGCAGTACTTC CASSLMVGEQYF TRBJ2-7 . 12 TRBV6-2/TRBV6-3 .
TGTGCCAGCAGTAAGGAACCGGGACAGGGGTATGAAAAACTGTTTTTT CASSKEPGQGYEKLFF TRBJ1-4 . 16 TRBV6-4 TRBD1
TGCAGCGTTGACGTAGGTGGGGATCAGCCCCAGCATTTT CSVDVGGDQPQHF TRBJ1-5 once 13 TRBV29-1 .
TGCGCCAGCAGCTTGGCGCCCAGGGAGGGGAGCACTGAAGCTTTCTTT CASSLAPREGSTEAFF TRBJ1-1 few 16 TRBV5-1 .
TGTGCCTGGAGTTCCCGGAACAGGGTCAATGGAAACACCATATATTTT CAWSSRNRVNGNTIYF TRBJ1-3 few 16 TRBV30 .
TGTGCCAGCAGCTTAGGACTAGAGGCTTCCACCTACAATGAGCAGTTCTTC CASSLGLEASTYNEQFF TRBJ2-1 . 17 TRBV13 .
TGTGCCAGCAGCCACCATTGGACTAGCATGGCCGGGGAGCTGTTTTTT CASSHHWTSMAGELFF TRBJ2-2 . 16 TRBV3-1/TRBV3-2 TRBD2
TGTGCCAGCAGCCAAGTCCCGGACAGGCCTTCCGAGCAGTACTTC CASSQVPDRPSEQYF TRBJ2-7 . 15 TRBV3-1/TRBV3-2 TRBD1
TGTGCCAGTAGTATCGACAGGGGTCGCGATAAACTGTTTTTT CASSIDRGRDKLFF TRBJ1-4 . 14 TRBV19 TRBD1
TGTGCCAGCAGCAATCAGGGTTCACGAGAGACCCAGTACTTC CASSNQGSRETQYF TRBJ2-5 . 14 TRBV5-6 .
TGTGCCAGCAGCCAGGGGACCCCCTCCTACGAGCAGTACTTC CASSQGTPSYEQYF TRBJ2-7 . 14 TRBV5-6 .
TGTGCCAGCAGCCTAGGGGGAGGCAGGGGAGAGACCCAGTACTTC CASSLGGGRGETQYF TRBJ2-5 . 15 TRBV7-7 .